The 26 T cell receptor beta chains listed next were all sequenced from one sample in a study of spatial heterogeneity in lung cancer. Described time point: sample taken at primary tumor resection. Unsorted whole RNA samples from tumor, nontumor lung or frozen PBMC were sequenced. TCRdb reprocessed the 5' RACE reads with MiXCR, giving one entry per CDR3 protein. The sample yields approximately 40,000 distinct CDR3 sequences, approximately 14% seen once. The sample here was PBMCs, taken at surgery. These receptors all come from a male donor with early-stage non-small cell lung cancer.

This clonotype was detected a few times. The rearrangement links TRBV5-6 to TRBJ1-6; no firm D call. The CDR3 is 13 amino acids. With 2 bases removed from V and 3 bases from J, the gap between germline ends came to 3 bases. Germline CDR1 SGHDT, CDR2 YYEEEE. CDR3 amino acids: CASSLGYNSPLHF. The CDR3 DNA reads TGTGCCAGCAGCTTAGGCTATAATTCACCCCTCCACTTT.

V gene TRBV20-1 combines with J gene TRBJ2-1; D may be TRBD2 (6 bases). The CDR3 spans 17 residues. V lost 0 bases to trimming and J lost 0 bases, with 15 bases between them. Germline CDR1 and CDR2: DFQATT and SNEGSKA (reference sequence). This CDR3 is CSARDRLARSSYNEQFF. The CDR3 region has the DNA TGCAGTGCTAGAGATCGTCTAGCGCGAAGCTCCTACAATGAGCAGTTCTTC.

This clonotype was seen only a few times. The chain employs TRBV7-2 and TRBJ2-5; 8 nucleotides agree with TRBD1. This CDR3 spans 15 amino acids. The V segment lost 5 bases and the J segment 4 bases; nucleotides outside the gene matches: 9. Germline CDR1 and CDR2: SGHTA and FQGNSA. CDR3 residues: CASSPGTGRVETQYF. DNA of the CDR3: TGTGCCAGCAGCCCGGGGACAGGCCGGGTAGAGACCCAGTACTTC.

The chain links TRBV6-1 to TRBJ1-1, with 7 bases matching TRBD1. Trimming took 6 bases from V and 10 from J; bases not matched to a gene: 14. The CDR3 runs to 14 residues. Per germline, CDR1 MNHNS and CDR2 SASEGT. The CDR3 loop is CASRKQQGPSVAFF. The CDR3 DNA reads as TGTGCCAGCAGGAAACAACAGGGGCCCTCTGTAGCTTTCTTT.

This clonotype came up many times. This sequence joins TRBV29-1 and TRBJ2-1; no firm D call. Trimming took 0 bases from V and 6 from J, leaving 12 bases between them. In germline, CDR1 is SQVTM, CDR2 ANQGSEA. The CDR3 contains 14 residues. CDR3 in amino acids: CSVEDLRTTNEQFF. Written as DNA, the CDR3 is TGCAGCGTTGAAGATTTACGGACGACCAATGAGCAGTTCTTC.

This clonotype was counted only a few times. The chain combines TRBV24-1 with TRBJ1-6, with 8 nucleotides matching TRBD1. V shed 1 base, J shed 4 bases, and the junction held 11 bases outside the gene matches. Per germline, CDR1 KGHDR and CDR2 SFDVKD. This CDR3 is 19 amino acids long. The CDR3 is CATSDLFGKDRDYNSPLHF. CDR3 in DNA: TGTGCCACCAGTGATTTATTCGGGAAGGACAGGGATTATAATTCACCCCTCCACTTT.

CDR3 coding DNA: TGTGCCAGCAGCAAAGACTGGACGGATACTAGCACAGATACGCAGTATTTT. Translating gives CASSKDWTDTSTDTQYF. J is TRBJ2-3 and V is TRBV21-1. TRBV21-1 is assigned pseudogene status. CDR3 length: 17 residues.

This clonotype was counted at least ten times. V gene TRBV2 combines with J gene TRBJ2-3; D possibly corresponds to TRBD2 (7 bases). The CDR3 is made up of 16 amino acids. Germline lookup yields CDR1 SNHLY and CDR2 FYNNEI. Trimming cost V 5 bases and J 2 bases, with 17 bases left between them. The CDR3 DNA reads TGTGCCAGCAGTCCATGGACTAGGGGGGACACAGATACGCAGTATTTT. Its translation is CASSPWTRGDTDTQYF.

This clonotype was counted ten times or more. The V call is TRBV10-3, the J call TRBJ2-7, with D perhaps matching TRBD2 (6 bases). Trimming took 9 bases from V and 1 from J, leaving 7 bases between them. CDR3 size: 11 residues. Germline-derived CDR1 and CDR2 are ENHRY and SYGVKD. DNA for the CDR3: TGTGCCATTGGGACTTCCTACGAGCAGTACTTC. The encoded protein is CAIGTSYEQYF.

This chain connects TRBV7-3 to TRBJ1-1; 9 bases are shared with TRBD1. The length of the CDR3 is 14 residues. V gave up 5 bases and J gave up 4 bases; unmatched junction bases: 5. Per germline, CDR1 SGHTA and CDR2 FQGTGA. CDR3: CASSAQGAPTEAFF. The CDR3, as DNA: TGTGCCAGCAGCGCACAGGGGGCTCCCACTGAAGCTTTCTTT.

This clonotype was recorded many times. Compared with germline, one end of the junction differs, possibly owing to a read error. The rearrangement uses TRBV7-7 and TRBJ2-7; tentative D call: TRBD1 (6 bases). In germline, CDR1 is SSHAT, CDR2 FNYEAQ (reference sequence). The CDR3 covers 13 residues. The CDR3 nucleotides read TGTGCTAGCAGCTTAGACAGGATAGGGGAGCAGTACTTC. Translating it yields CASSLDRIGEQYF.

This clonotype was seen many times. This sequence joins TRBV7-2 and TRBJ2-3; either TRBD1 or TRBD2 may fit D (5 bases each). The germline gives CDR1 SGHTA, CDR2 FQGNSA. Trimming left V 8 bases short and J 1 base short, with 10 bases between. CDR3 length: 13 amino acids. The CDR3 is CASGGRGTDTQYF. CDR3 coding DNA: TGTGCCAGCGGGGGTCGGGGCACAGATACGCAGTATTTT.

CDR3 residues: CASSLVRTREQYF. The CDR3 DNA reads as TGTGCCAGCAGTTTAGTAAGGACGCGCGAGCAGTACTTC. The chain combines TRBV12-3 or TRBV12-4 with TRBJ2-7; no firm D call. V lost 1 base to trimming and J lost 6 bases, with 10 bases between them. CDR3 length equals 13 residues.

This rearrangement joins TRBV19 to TRBJ2-5; 7 bases fit TRBD1. The J segment lost 2 bases and the V segment lost 5 bases, leaving 2 bases of the junction unmatched. From germline, CDR1 is LNHDA and CDR2 SQIVND (reference sequence). The CDR3 spans 13 residues. This CDR3 reads CASSVGQQETQYF. The DNA for the CDR3 is TGTGCCAGTAGTGTGGGACAGCAAGAGACCCAGTACTTC.

The CDR3 spells CASSYGGAGNEQFF. For the CDR3, the DNA is TGTGCCAGCAGTTACGGGGGCGCGGGCAATGAGCAGTTCTTC. This chain uses TRBV6-5 with TRBJ2-1; D perhaps matches TRBD1 (6 bases). Germline V gene lookup returns CDR1 MNHEY and CDR2 SVGAGI. V was cut by 2 bases and J by 6 bases, with 11 bases left in between. This CDR3 region has 14 residues.

This clonotype was detected many times. The chain combines TRBV20-1 with TRBJ2-3; the D is unclear. Germline CDR1 reads DFQATT; CDR2 reads SNEGSKA (reference sequence). The ends were cut back, 3 bases at V and 14 bases at J, with 12 bases in the middle. This CDR3 region has 10 residues. The CDR3 bases are TGCAGTGCTAGCGGGCCTCAGCCGTATTTT. Protein product: CSASGPQPYF.

The V and J genes are TRBV5-1 and TRBJ2-1; D unresolved. The CDR3 contains 14 residues. The germline CDR1 and CDR2 sequences are SGHRS and YFSETQ. V lost 0 bases to trimming and J lost 5 bases, with 9 bases between them. The CDR3 coding sequence is TGCGCCAGCAGCTTGGAACATCCGAACAATGAGCAGTTCTTC. Translating it yields CASSLEHPNNEQFF.

The J gene is TRBJ2-7, the V gene TRBV5-1, with D perhaps assigned TRBD1 or TRBD2 (5 bases each). This CDR3 spans 14 amino acids. Germline-derived CDR1 and CDR2 are SGHRS and YFSETQ. Trimming cost V 3 bases and J 2 bases, with 12 bases left between them. The CDR3 DNA sequence: TGCGCCAGCAGCTCCGGGACGGGGACCTACGAGCAGTACTTC. Translation: CASSSGTGTYEQYF.

This clonotype was seen a handful of times. The V gene is TRBV4-1, the J gene TRBJ1-2, with D tentatively TRBD1 (6 bases). Germline assignment: CDR1 MGHRA and CDR2 YSYEKL. The V end lost 0 bases, the J end lost 1 base, and 12 bases lay between the germline ends. CDR3 length equals 16 residues. The CDR3 DNA sequence: TGCGCCAGCAGCCAAGATCCAGGACAGCGTAACTATGGCTACACCTTC. It specifies CASSQDPGQRNYGYTF.

This clonotype turned up a few times. The gene calls are TRBV7-2 and TRBJ1-6; the D is unclear. There are 15 residues in the CDR3. Germline V CDR1 and CDR2: SGHTA, FQGNSA. V was cut by 1 base and J by 8 bases, with 12 bases left in between. CDR3 in DNA: TGTGCCAGCAGCTTAGAATGGGGTGACGATTCACCCCTCCACTTT. Protein: CASSLEWGDDSPLHF.

The J gene is TRBJ1-5, the V gene TRBV20-1; maybe TRBD1 (5 bases). Trimming pared 6 bases from V and 0 bases from J, leaving 15 bases between. The germline gives CDR1 DFQATT, CDR2 SNEGSKA (reference sequence). CDR3 size: 15 residues. The CDR3 reads CSARDQSNSNQPQHF. The CDR3 nucleotides are TGCAGTGCAAGGGACCAGAGTAATAGCAATCAGCCCCAGCATTTT.

This clonotype was seen at least ten times. This chain joins TRBV10-3 and TRBJ1-1; 12 nucleotides line up with TRBD1. Trimming took 11 bases from V and 5 from J; bases not matched to a gene: 12. This CDR3 region has 15 residues. Germline CDR1 ENHRY, CDR2 SYGVKD. CDR3 residues: CASTGTGGLGTEAFF. The CDR3 nucleotides read TGTGCCTCCACTGGGACAGGGGGCTTAGGGACTGAAGCTTTCTTT.

The J gene is TRBJ1-2, the V gene TRBV4-1; no firm D call. Germline V gene sequence: CDR1 MGHRA, CDR2 YSYEKL. The CDR3 spans 14 residues. V lost 1 base to trimming and J lost 1 base, with 7 bases between them. The CDR3 nucleotides are TGCGCCAGCAGCCAAGTGCCGGTTAACTATGGCTACACCTTC. As protein: CASSQVPVNYGYTF.

This clonotype was recorded a few times. The V gene is TRBV3-1, the J gene TRBJ1-5; D is unclear. CDR1 is LGHDT and CDR2 is YNNKEL in the germline V gene (reference sequence). CDR3 length equals 15 residues. The V end lost 0 bases, the J end lost 7 bases, and 13 bases lay between the germline ends. CDR3 sequence reads: CASSQDMRVWQPQHF. The CDR3 DNA sequence: TGTGCCAGCAGCCAAGATATGCGGGTGTGGCAGCCCCAGCATTTT.

The chain employs TRBV5-1 and TRBJ1-2, with D possibly TRBD1 on 6 matching bases. The germline gives CDR1 SGHRS, CDR2 YFSETQ. V lost 4 bases, J lost 8 bases, and 12 bases lay in between. This CDR3 is 12 amino acids long. The CDR3 loop reads CASSPDRRGYTF. The CDR3 DNA reads as TGCGCCAGCAGCCCCGACAGGCGCGGCTACACCTTC. Based on the CDR3 plus reference TRBV5-1 and TRBJ1-2, the full variable domain is KAGVTQTPRYLIKTRGQQVTLSCSPISGHRSVSWYQQTPGQGLQFLFEYFSETQRNKGNFPGRFSGRQFSNSRSEMNVSTLELGDSALYLCASSPDRRGYTFGSGTRLTVV.

Details on this clonotype: Given a much more abundant clone one base away, this may be a read error. The chain links TRBV28 to TRBJ2-3, with 7 bases that match TRBD2. The junction had 10 bases not matched to a gene; V was cut back by 7 bases and J by 0 bases. Germline-derived CDR1 and CDR2 are MDHEN and SYDVKM. The CDR3 has 16 residues. CDR3 protein: CASNTTAGISTDTQYF. Here the CDR3 DNA reads TGTGCCAGCAATACCACAGCGGGGATTAGCACAGATACGCAGTATTTT.